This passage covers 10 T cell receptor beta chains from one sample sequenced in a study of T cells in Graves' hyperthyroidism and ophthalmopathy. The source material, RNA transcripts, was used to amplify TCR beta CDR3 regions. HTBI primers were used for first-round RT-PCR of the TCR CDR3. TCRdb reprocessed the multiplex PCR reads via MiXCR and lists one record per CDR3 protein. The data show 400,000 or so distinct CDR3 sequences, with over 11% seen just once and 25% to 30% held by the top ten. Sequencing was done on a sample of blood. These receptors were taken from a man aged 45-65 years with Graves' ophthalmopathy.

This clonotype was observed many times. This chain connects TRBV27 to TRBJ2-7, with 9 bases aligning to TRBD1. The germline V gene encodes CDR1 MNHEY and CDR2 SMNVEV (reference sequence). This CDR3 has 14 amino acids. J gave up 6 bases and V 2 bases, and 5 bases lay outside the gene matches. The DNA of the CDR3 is TGTGCCAGCAGTTTAGTGGGACAGGGTCTCGAGCAGTACTTC. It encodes CASSLVGQGLEQYF.

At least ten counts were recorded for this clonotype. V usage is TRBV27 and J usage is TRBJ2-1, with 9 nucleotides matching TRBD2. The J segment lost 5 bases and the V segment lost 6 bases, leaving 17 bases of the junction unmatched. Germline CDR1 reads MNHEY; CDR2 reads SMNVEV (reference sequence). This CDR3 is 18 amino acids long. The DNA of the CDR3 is TGTGCCAGCAGAGGACTAGCGAGTACCTCTCTACTAAACAATGAGCAGTTCTTC. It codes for CASRGLASTSLLNNEQFF.

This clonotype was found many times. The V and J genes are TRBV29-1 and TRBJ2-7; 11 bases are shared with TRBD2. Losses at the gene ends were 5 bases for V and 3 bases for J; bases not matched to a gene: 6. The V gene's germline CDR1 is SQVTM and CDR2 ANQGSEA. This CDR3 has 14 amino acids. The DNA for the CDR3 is TGCAGCGTTACACTAGCGGGAGCCCTCTACGAGCAGTACTTC. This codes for CSVTLAGALYEQYF.

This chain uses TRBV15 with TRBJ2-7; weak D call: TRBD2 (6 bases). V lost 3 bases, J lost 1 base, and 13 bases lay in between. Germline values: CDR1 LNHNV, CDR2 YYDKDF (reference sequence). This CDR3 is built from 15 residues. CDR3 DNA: TGTGCCACCAGCAGTGTCCGGCTAGCGTCCTACGAGCAGTACTTC. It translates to CATSSVRLASYEQYF.

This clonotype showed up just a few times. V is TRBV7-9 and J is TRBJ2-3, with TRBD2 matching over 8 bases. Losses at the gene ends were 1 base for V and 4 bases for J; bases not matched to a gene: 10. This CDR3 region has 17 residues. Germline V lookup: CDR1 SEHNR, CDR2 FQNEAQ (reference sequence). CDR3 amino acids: CASSLGWDGRGSDTQYF. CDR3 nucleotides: TGTGCCAGCAGCTTAGGATGGGACGGGAGGGGGTCAGATACGCAGTATTTT. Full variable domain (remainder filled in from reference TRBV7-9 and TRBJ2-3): DTGVSQNPRHKITKRGQNVTFRCDPISEHNRLYWYRQTLGQGPEFLTYFQNEAQLEKSRLLSDRFSAERPKGSFSTLEIQRTEQGDSAMYLCASSLGWDGRGSDTQYFGPGTRLTVL.

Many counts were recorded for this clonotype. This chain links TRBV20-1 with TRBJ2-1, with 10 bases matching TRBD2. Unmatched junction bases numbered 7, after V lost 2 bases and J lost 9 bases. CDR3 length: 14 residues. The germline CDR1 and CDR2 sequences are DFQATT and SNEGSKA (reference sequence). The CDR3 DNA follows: TGCAGTGCTAGACAAGCGGGAGGGCCGAGTGAGCAGTTCTTC. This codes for CSARQAGGPSEQFF.

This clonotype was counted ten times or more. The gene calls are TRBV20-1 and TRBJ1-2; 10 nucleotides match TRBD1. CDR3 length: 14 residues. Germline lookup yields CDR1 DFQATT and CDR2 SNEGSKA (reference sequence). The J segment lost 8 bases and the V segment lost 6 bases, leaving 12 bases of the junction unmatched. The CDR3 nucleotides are TGCAGTGCAGCAAGGACAGGGGGTCGTCGAGGCTACACCTTC. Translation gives CSAARTGGRRGYTF.

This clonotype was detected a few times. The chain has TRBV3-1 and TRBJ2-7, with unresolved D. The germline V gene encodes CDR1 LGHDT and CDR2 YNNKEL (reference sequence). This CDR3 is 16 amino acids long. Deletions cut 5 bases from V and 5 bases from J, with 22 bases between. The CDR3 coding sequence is TGTGCCAGCAGCGTTTATCCGCGGCGGACGGAGAACGAGCAGTACTTC. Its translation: CASSVYPRRTENEQYF.

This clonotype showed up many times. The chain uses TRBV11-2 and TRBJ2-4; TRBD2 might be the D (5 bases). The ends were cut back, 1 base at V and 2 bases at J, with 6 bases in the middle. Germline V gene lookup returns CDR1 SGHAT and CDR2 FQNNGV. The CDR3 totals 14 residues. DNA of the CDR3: TGTGCCAGCAGCTTAGGAGGGTCCAAAAACATTCAGTACTTC. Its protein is CASSLGGSKNIQYF.

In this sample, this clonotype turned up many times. The chain's CDR3 is CASSGTRHYEQYF. CDR3 nucleotides: TGTGCCAGCTCCGGGACACGTCACTACGAGCAGTACTTC. The rearrangement links TRBV28 to TRBJ2-7; perhaps TRBD1 as D (6 bases). Germline V CDR1 and CDR2: MDHEN, SYDVKM. V shed 8 bases and J shed 3 bases, with 14 bases lying between them. The CDR3 runs 13 residues.